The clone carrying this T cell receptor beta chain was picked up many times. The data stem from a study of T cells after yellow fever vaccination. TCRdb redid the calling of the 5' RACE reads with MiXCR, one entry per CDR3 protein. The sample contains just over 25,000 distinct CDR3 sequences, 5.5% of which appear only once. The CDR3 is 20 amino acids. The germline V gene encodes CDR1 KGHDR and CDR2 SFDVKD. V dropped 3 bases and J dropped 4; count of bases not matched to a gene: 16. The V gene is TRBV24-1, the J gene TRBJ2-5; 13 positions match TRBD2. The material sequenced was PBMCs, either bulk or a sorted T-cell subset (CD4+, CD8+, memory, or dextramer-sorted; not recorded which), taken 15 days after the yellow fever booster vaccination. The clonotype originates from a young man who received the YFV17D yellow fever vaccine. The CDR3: CATSDPGLAGAWEGRETQYF. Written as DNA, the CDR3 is TGTGCCACCAGTGATCCTGGACTAGCGGGAGCTTGGGAAGGACGAGAGACCCAGTACTTC.